Described below is a single T cell receptor (beta chain) sequence and its context. There is no known antigen for this receptor. No much larger clone exists at a distance of one base, and base qualities are not known. The time point label of this sample denotes: 2015-2016 season, 7 days after influenza vaccination. Seasonal inactivated influenza vaccine (Fluvarix) was administered to adults, and sorted blood CD4 subsets were tracked by TCRB sequencing before and after vaccination. Subjects were considered eligible if community-dwelling and if influenza vaccine had not been received in the prior 6 months. Exclusions included influenza vaccine contraindications, substance abuse, HIV/AIDS, active malignancy, immunomodulatory medication and active illness such as respiratory infection. At each time point, roughly 35 to 100 mL of blood was collected. Non-naive CD4+CXCR5+PD-1+ cells were defined as circulating Tfh and were sorted into ICOS+CD38+ and ICOS-CD38- fractions. PBMC were isolated using Ficoll-Paque PLUS or SepMate separation. Before DNA extraction, cell subsets were sorted from PBMC on a BD FACS Aria.

The data originate from a study of follicular helper T cells after annual influenza vaccination listed by TCRdb under 2017. General notes on the study: Blood was drawn on days 0, 7 and 28 after each seasonal influenza vaccination. Six subjects had multi-year samples: four covered two vaccination seasons and two covered three seasons. Samples from 2013-2014 were cryopreserved, whereas samples from about 2015 were processed immediately after collection. Some subjects were followed across successive annual vaccinations spanning the 2013-2014, 2014-2015 and 2015-2016 seasons to study recall of cTfh clones. One week after vaccination, a second recruited cohort of 12 to 13 subjects (Table S1) displayed a similar ICOS+CD38+ cTfh response. Beyond this particular receptor, the publication reports: Successive annual vaccinations recalled a recurring oligoclonal ICOS+CD38+ cTfh response that included tetramer and AIM influenza-specific clonotypes. Day 7 ICOS+CD38+ clones were most often found later in ICOS-CD38- cTfh, suggesting that subset may serve as a memory reservoir. Because only roughly 9.5-20% of the analyzed cells gave productive TCRB sequences, there was no way to sample rare clonotypes. ICOS+CD38+ cTfh clonality correlated with the frequency of that population, and its change correlated with the change in circulating plasmablast frequency.

The library was made by the immunoSEQ multiplex PCR assay. Adaptive Biotechnologies handled the TCRB amplification, library preparation, sequencing and preliminary bioinformatics at Survey level resolution. For TCRB sequencing, genomic DNA from sorted cTfh populations was amplified by multiplex PCR. For the original study's pipeline: Clonality was calculated in R as 1 minus normalized Shannon entropy, and the Gini index was calculated with the R package ineq. Overlap score was the summed counts of shared sequences divided by total counts of all sequences in both compared samples. The significance of shared clonotypes was tested with Fisher's exact test, assuming a theoretical repertoire of 10^7 TCRB sequences. The source is immuneACCESS, and TCRdb retained only in-frame sequences with V and J called. Part of the clones is not carried over; for the studies checked, unresolved V genes explain less than half of this, and the remainder is unexplained. That table supplies the V and J calls and clone size; D and trimming were determined from the DNA. The table for this sample lists roughly 1,300 clones; about four fifths of them were counted only once. The ten top clones hold approximately 7.7% of the sample.

The material sequenced was CXCR5+ CD38+ circulating T follicular helper cells from blood, taken 7 days after influenza vaccination. The cell subset or site label on this specimen signifies: circulating Tfh, non-naive CD4+CXCR5+PD-1+ (ICOS+CD38+ or ICOS-CD38-). The clonotype comes from an adult who received the influenza vaccine.

The CDR3 region: CASTTRRDSPLHF. The sequence in DNA is TGTGCCAGCACCACTAGGAGGGATTCACCCCTCCACTTT. The chain couples TRBV7-2 to TRBJ1-6, with the D gene call left open. The junction carries 12 bases between V and J, which are trimmed by 7 bases and 8 bases respectively. The CDR1 and CDR2 encoded by the germline V gene are SGHTA and FQGNSA. From the cysteine up to the phenylalanine, the CDR3 has a length of 13 residues. Just the 39-base CDR3 DNA is kept, in frame starting at base 1.